This T cell receptor (beta chain) appears in the sequencing data of a study of cytomegalovirus exposure and HLA in healthy donors. Study details: Of approximately 400 genotyped donors, about 81% clustered with self-reported Caucasian donors. General study points: Later work found that TCR association rates differed between HLA loci; DRB1 had the most and HLA-C the fewest. The authors enumerated 150 to 200 TCR beta chains as linked to cytomegalovirus. Published work reported that the classifier diagnosed cytomegalovirus status with high specificity and sensitivity.

The CDR3 contains 17 residues. About this clone itself: The antigen remains undetermined.

PCR involved 60 Vbeta and 13 Jbeta primers. Libraries were prepared by immunoSEQ multiplex PCR; TCRdb keeps only in-frame clonotypes and omits some of them. The sample data list more than 45,000 clones. The receptor's source is a woman aged 55-70 years in good health and CMV-seropositive. The rearrangement uses TRBV21-1 and TRBJ2-7; the listed D gene, TRBD1, was not tested against the DNA. TRBV21-1 is termed a pseudogene. The sample taken for sequencing was PBMCs. This chain's CDR3 is CASSKGSTGDSGYEQYF. The CDR3 DNA is TGTGCCAGCAGCAAAGGGAGTACAGGGGATAGTGGCTACGAGCAGTACTTC.